This section outlines one T cell receptor (beta chain) sequence together with its context. As originally analysed: It was from reference gene primer amplification that nucleated cell counts were estimated. The repertoire was sequenced with immunoSEQ multiplex PCR; TCRdb's copy has only in-frame clones and lacks some. D and trimming were read from the DNA, whereas the V and J calls and clone size are those reported in that table. This table holds 250,000 to 300,000 clones, approximately 90% found once. This sample was taken from a study of blood T cell repertoires in COVID-19. About the research overall: Samples came from the United States, Italy and Spain, spanning acute and convalescent COVID-19. PBMCs, B-cell-depleted T cells, or T cells provided the cDNA or gDNA that made up the material.

Unmatched junction bases numbered 12, after V lost 5 bases and J lost 7 bases. The CDR3 is 15 amino acids. CDR1 and CDR2 from the germline V gene are MNHEY and SMNVEV (reference sequence). The chain recombines TRBV27 with TRBJ1-2; TRBD1 matches at 8 bases. This clonotype was sampled from a woman in her forties or fifties who had recovered from COVID-19. The source material was peripheral blood. Here the CDR3 reads CASSPQGTGASGYTF. CDR3 nucleotide sequence: TGTGCCAGCAGTCCACAAGGGACAGGAGCAAGTGGCTACACCTTC.